The sequence of this T cell receptor beta chain was determined in a study of blood T cell repertoires in COVID-19. Turning to the study itself: Samples taken during acute and convalescent COVID-19 were collected in the United States, Italy and Spain. The analysed material was cDNA or gDNA that came from T cells, B-cell-depleted T cells, or PBMCs.

Looked up from germline, CDR1 is LGHNA and CDR2 is YSLEER. The CDR3 consists of 15 residues. V was shortened by 0 bases and J by 9 bases, with 17 bases between the two germline ends. Original data processing: Counts of nucleated cells, estimated from reference gene primer amplification, were obtained. Here immunoSEQ multiplex PCR was the method, and the copy in TCRdb shows in-frame clones only, minus some. The DNA gave D and trimming, while V, J and clone size come from that table. The table lists approximately 68,000 clones, 70% to 90% of them singletons. Sequenced: peripheral blood. V is TRBV4-3 and J is TRBJ1-1, with D possibly matching TRBD1 (6 bases). This clonotype originated in a man aged 50 or older with active COVID-19. CDR3 sequence reads: CASSQDWAGVLKAFF. DNA of the CDR3: TGCGCCAGCAGCCAAGATTGGGCAGGGGTGCTTAAAGCTTTCTTT.